This T cell receptor beta chain came from a study of patients and donors after allogeneic stem cell transplantation. Germline CDR1 SGHDT, CDR2 YYEEEE. The J segment lost 3 bases and the V segment lost 4 bases, leaving 7 bases of the junction unmatched. CDR3 length: 16 amino acids. TCRdb passed the RT-PCR reads through MiXCR, listing each CDR3 protein once. The table records about a million distinct CDR3 sequences, roughly 18% of them present only once. The chain joins TRBV5-6 to TRBJ2-2; 9 nucleotides align to TRBD1. What was sequenced was blood, either unsorted or a sorted T cell fraction (not recorded which). The TCR comes from a human donor who was either an allogeneic HSCT recipient or a stem cell or donor lymphocyte infusion donor (not recorded which). It is not recorded whose cells these are; they may come from a transplant donor. CDR3 protein: CASSGAGTGHTGELFF. The CDR3 DNA reads as TGTGCCAGCAGCGGAGCCGGGACAGGGCACACCGGGGAGCTGTTTTTT.